This T cell receptor (beta chain) was sequenced during a study of T cell changes during pregnancy in multiple sclerosis (dated by TCRdb to 2018 to 2020). Background for the entire study: In women with multiple sclerosis, the researchers looked at how the T cell repertoire shifted as pregnancy progressed.

The protocol used for the library was the immunoSEQ multiplex PCR assay. Not all clones reach the TCRdb copy of this immuneACCESS table, which keeps in-frame sequences only. Checked studies attribute under half of the gap to unresolved V genes and leave the rest unexplained. The sample records approximately 40,000 clones, approximately 96% of which are singletons. Together, the top ten hold roughly 1% of the sample. The CDR3 has 15 amino acids, counting the end cysteine and phenylalanine. Solely the CDR3 DNA is kept, with 45 bases framed from the first base. CDR1 and CDR2 were assigned from the germline V gene as MGHRA and YSYEKL. The junction shows trimming of 2 bases on V and 6 bases on J, and the gene matches do not reach 9 bases of it. On this clone itself: Its antigen is not yet known. No per-base quality is available; no much larger clone lies one base away.

The input for sequencing was peripheral blood, taken in the second trimester of pregnancy. The clonotype was recovered from a female donor with multiple sclerosis, enrolled in a pregnancy study. The chain is encoded by TRBV4-1 joined to TRBJ1-2, with 7 central nucleotides matching TRBD1. Here the CDR3 is given as CASSQPFRGRNGYTF. The DNA sequence is given as TGCGCCAGCAGCCAACCCTTCAGGGGGAGGAATGGCTACACCTTC.